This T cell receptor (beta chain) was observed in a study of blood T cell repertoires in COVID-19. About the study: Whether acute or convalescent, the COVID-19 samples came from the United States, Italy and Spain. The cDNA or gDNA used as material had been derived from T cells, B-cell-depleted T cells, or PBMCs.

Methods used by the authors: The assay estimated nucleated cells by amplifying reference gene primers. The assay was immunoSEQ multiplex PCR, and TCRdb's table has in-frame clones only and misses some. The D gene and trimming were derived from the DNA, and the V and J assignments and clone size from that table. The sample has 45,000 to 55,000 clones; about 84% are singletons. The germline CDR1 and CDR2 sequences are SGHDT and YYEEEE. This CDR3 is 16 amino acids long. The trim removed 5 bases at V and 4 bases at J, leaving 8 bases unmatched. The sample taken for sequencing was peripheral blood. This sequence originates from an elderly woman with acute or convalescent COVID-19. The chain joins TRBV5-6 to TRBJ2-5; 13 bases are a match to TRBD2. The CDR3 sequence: CASSFGLAGAGETQYF. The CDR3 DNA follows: TGTGCCAGCAGTTTCGGACTAGCGGGGGCAGGAGAGACCCAGTACTTC.